This is a list of T cell receptor beta chains from one sample in a study of blood T cell repertoires in COVID-19. Some clones are missing from TCRdb's copy, which holds only in-frame ones; the method was immunoSEQ multiplex PCR. The sample includes 100,000 to 150,000 clones, around 86% of them seen just once. The material sequenced was peripheral blood. Receptors originate from a woman aged 80 or over with acute or convalescent COVID-19. CDR3s include the opening cysteine and the closing phenylalanine or tryptophan. D genes are given only for firm matches.

V gene: TRBV7-9; D gene: .; J gene: TRBJ1-1; CDR3 protein: CASSWRDFSTEAFF
V gene: TRBV5-1; D gene: TRBD1; J gene: TRBJ2-1; CDR3 protein: CASRRDRDNEQFF
V gene: TRBV6-5; D gene: TRBD1; J gene: TRBJ1-5; CDR3 protein: CATSRGQTSNQPQHF
V gene: TRBV28; D gene: .; J gene: TRBJ1-2; CDR3 protein: CASSSRNYGYTF
V gene: TRBV6-6; D gene: TRBD1; J gene: TRBJ1-4; CDR3 protein: CASVSPGTGSEKLFF
V gene: TRBV19; D gene: TRBD1; J gene: TRBJ1-2; CDR3 protein: CASSQTGSPGYTF
V gene: TRBV3-1/TRBV3-2; D gene: .; J gene: TRBJ2-3; CDR3 protein: CASSHGSTQYF
V gene: TRBV5-1; D gene: TRBD1; J gene: TRBJ1-1; CDR3 protein: CASSLWQGALNTEAFF
V gene: TRBV9; D gene: .; J gene: TRBJ2-1; CDR3 protein: CASSGNSGFYDEQFF
V gene: TRBV28; D gene: TRBD1; J gene: TRBJ1-3; CDR3 protein: CASSIPGQVYTIYF
V gene: TRBV4-2; D gene: .; J gene: TRBJ1-3; CDR3 protein: CASSQVPTAGDTIYF
V gene: TRBV6-5; D gene: .; J gene: TRBJ2-1; CDR3 protein: CASILTGGFNEQFF
V gene: TRBV5-5; D gene: TRBD1; J gene: TRBJ2-7; CDR3 protein: CASSLVGQGNHWVSYEQYF
V gene: TRBV11-2; D gene: .; J gene: TRBJ1-3; CDR3 protein: CASSSNRAGDTIYF
V gene: TRBV28; D gene: .; J gene: TRBJ1-1; CDR3 protein: CASSPRTEAFF
V gene: TRBV10-1; D gene: .; J gene: TRBJ2-7; CDR3 protein: CASNDRSSYEQYF
V gene: TRBV5-6; D gene: .; J gene: TRBJ1-6; CDR3 protein: CASSLGFLGGSPLHF
V gene: TRBV27; D gene: .; J gene: TRBJ2-7; CDR3 protein: CASSLSPPGLTVYEQYF
V gene: TRBV21-1; D gene: .; J gene: TRBJ2-3; CDR3 protein: CASSRGQGGTDTQYF
V gene: TRBV10-3; D gene: TRBD1; J gene: TRBJ1-1; CDR3 protein: CAISEPTGGLEAFF
V gene: TRBV27; D gene: .; J gene: TRBJ1-2; CDR3 protein: CASSNRDTLRYGYTF
V gene: TRBV6-5; D gene: .; J gene: TRBJ1-1; CDR3 protein: CASSYSGGTNTEAFF
V gene: TRBV18; D gene: TRBD1; J gene: TRBJ1-2; CDR3 protein: CASSPGVGGDYGYTF
V gene: TRBV7-9; D gene: TRBD2; J gene: TRBJ2-1; CDR3 protein: CASSSTRRGGNEQFF
V gene: TRBV6-4; D gene: TRBD2; J gene: TRBJ2-1; CDR3 protein: CASGGVGTYNEQFF
V gene: TRBV6-1; D gene: .; J gene: TRBJ1-5; CDR3 protein: CASSEAYYQPQHF
V gene: TRBV5-5; D gene: .; J gene: TRBJ1-2; CDR3 protein: CASSLGQIYGYTF